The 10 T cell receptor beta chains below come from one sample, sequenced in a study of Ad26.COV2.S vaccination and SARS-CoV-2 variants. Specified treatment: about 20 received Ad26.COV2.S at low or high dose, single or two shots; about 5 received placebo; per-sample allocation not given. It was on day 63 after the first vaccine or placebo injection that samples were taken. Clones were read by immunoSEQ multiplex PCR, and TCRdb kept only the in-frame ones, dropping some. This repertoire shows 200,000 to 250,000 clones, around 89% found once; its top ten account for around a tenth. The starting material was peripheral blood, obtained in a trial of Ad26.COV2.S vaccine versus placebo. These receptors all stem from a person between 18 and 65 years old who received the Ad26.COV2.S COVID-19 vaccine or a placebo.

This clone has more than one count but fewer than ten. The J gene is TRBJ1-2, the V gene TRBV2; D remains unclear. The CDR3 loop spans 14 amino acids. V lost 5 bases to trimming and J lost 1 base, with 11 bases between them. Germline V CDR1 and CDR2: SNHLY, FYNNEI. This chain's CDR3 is CASSLGQLNYGYTF. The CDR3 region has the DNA TGTGCCAGCAGTCTAGGCCAGCTTAACTATGGCTACACCTTC. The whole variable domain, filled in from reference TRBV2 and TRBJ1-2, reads EPEVTQTPSHQVTQMGQEVILRCVPISNHLYFYWYRQILGQKVEFLVSFYNNEISEKSEIFDDQFSVERPDGSNFTLKIRSTKLEDSAMYFCASSLGQLNYGYTFGSGTRLTVV.

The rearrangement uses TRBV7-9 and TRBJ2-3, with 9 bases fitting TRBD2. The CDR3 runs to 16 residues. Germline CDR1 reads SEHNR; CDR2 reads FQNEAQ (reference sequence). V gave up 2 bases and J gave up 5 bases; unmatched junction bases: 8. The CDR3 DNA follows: TGTGCCAGCAGCTTACCGCTAGCGGGGCTGGGAGATACGCAGTATTTT. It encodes CASSLPLAGLGDTQYF. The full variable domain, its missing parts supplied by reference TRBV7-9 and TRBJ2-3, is DTGVSQNPRHKITKRGQNVTFRCDPISEHNRLYWYRQTLGQGPEFLTYFQNEAQLEKSRLLSDRFSAERPKGSFSTLEIQRTEQGDSAMYLCASSLPLAGLGDTQYFGPGTRLTVL.

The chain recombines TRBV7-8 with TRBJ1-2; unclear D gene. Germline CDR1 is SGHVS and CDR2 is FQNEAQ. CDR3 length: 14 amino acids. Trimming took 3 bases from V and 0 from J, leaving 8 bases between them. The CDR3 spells CASSLVQTNYGYTF. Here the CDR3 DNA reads TGTGCCAGCAGCTTGGTACAGACTAACTATGGCTACACCTTC.

Written as DNA, the CDR3 is TGTGCCAGCAGCCAATACGTTAGTTACGAGCAGTACTTC. Its protein product is CASSQYVSYEQYF. J is TRBJ2-7 and V is TRBV11-2; D gene unclear. This CDR3 is built from 13 residues. Trimming pared 5 bases from V and 4 bases from J, leaving 12 bases between. Per germline, CDR1 SGHAT and CDR2 FQNNGV.

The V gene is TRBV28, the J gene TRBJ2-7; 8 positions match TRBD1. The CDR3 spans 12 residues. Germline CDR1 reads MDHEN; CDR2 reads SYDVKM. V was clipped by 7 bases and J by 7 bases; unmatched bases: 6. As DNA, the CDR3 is TGTGCCAGCATGACAGGGGTGAGGGAGCAGTACTTC. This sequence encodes CASMTGVREQYF.

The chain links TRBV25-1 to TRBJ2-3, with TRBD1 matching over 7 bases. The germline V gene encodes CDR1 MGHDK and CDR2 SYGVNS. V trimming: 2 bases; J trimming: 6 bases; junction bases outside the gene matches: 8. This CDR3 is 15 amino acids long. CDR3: CASSERYRGADTQYF. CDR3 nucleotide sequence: TGTGCCAGCAGTGAACGGTACAGGGGCGCGGATACGCAGTATTTT.

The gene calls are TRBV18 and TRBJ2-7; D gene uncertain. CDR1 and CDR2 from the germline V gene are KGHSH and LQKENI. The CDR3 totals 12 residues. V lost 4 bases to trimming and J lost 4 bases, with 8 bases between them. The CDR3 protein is CASSQGEYEQYF. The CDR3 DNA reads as TGTGCCAGCTCACAAGGAGAATACGAGCAGTACTTC.

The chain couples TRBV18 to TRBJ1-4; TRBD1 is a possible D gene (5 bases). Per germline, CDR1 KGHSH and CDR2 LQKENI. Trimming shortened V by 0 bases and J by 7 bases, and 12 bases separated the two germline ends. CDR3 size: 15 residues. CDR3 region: CASSPPGRGGEKLFF. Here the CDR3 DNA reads TGTGCCAGCTCACCACCGGGTAGGGGTGGTGAAAAACTGTTTTTT. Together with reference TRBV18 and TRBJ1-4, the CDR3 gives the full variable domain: NAGVMQNPRHLVRRRGQEARLRCSPMKGHSHVYWYRQLPEEGLKFMVYLQKENIIDESGMPKERFSAEFPKEGPSILRIQQVVRGDSAAYFCASSPPGRGGEKLFFGSGTQLSVL.

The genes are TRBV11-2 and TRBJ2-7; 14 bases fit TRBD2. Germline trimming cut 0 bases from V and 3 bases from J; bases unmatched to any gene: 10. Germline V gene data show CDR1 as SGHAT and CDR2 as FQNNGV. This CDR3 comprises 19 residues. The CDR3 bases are TGTGCCAGCAGCTTAGATCCGTCGACTAGCGGGAGGGCCTTCTACGAGCAGTACTTC. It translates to CASSLDPSTSGRAFYEQYF.

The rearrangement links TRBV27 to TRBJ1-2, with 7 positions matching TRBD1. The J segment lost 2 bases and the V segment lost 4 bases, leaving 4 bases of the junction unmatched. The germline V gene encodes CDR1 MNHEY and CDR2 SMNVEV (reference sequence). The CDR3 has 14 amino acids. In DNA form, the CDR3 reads TGTGCCAGCAGTTCACAGGGGTGGAACTATGGCTACACCTTC. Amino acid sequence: CASSSQGWNYGYTF.